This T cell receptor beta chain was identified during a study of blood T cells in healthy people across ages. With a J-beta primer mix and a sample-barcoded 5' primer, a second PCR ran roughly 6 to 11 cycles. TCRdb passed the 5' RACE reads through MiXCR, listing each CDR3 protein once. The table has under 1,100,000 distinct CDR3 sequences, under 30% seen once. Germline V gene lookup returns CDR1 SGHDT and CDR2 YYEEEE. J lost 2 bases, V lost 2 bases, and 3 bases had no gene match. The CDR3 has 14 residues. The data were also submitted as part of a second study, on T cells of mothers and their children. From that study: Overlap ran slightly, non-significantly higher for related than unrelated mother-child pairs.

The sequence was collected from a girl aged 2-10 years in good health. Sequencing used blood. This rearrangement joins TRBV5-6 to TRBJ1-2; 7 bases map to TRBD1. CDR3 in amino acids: CASSFIGGNYGYTF. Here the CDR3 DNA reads TGTGCCAGCAGCTTTATAGGGGGCAACTATGGCTACACCTTC.